Included here is one TCR beta chain sequence, with context. These data come from a study of blood T cell repertoires in COVID-19. Study-wide background: Whether acute or convalescent, the COVID-19 samples came from the United States, Italy and Spain. PBMCs, B-cell-depleted T cells, or T cells provided the cDNA or gDNA that made up the material.

As handled by the study authors: Reference gene primer amplification gave nucleated cell count estimates. Some clones are missing from TCRdb's copy, which holds only in-frame ones; the method was immunoSEQ multiplex PCR. That table gives V, J and clone size, and the DNA gave D and trimming. Counted here are about 74,000 clones, roughly 84% occurring once; the ten biggest clones make up about 30%. Trimming shortened V by 2 bases and J by 2 bases, and 3 bases separated the two germline ends. The CDR3 sequence is 12 residues long. The clonotype comes from a woman of 80 years or more with active or convalescent COVID-19. The chain links TRBV12-3 or TRBV12-4 to TRBJ2-5; D is unclear. Source material: peripheral blood. CDR3 sequence: CASSLLQETQYF. The CDR3 nucleotides are TGTGCCAGCAGTTTACTGCAAGAGACCCAGTACTTC.